This section outlines one T cell receptor (beta chain) sequence together with its context. The sample originates from a study of cytomegalovirus exposure and HLA in healthy donors. V lost 2 bases and J 13 bases, leaving 20 bases between the germline ends. CDR1 SEHNR and CDR2 FQNEAQ come from the germline V gene (reference sequence). The CDR3 consists of 14 residues. Assay: immunoSEQ multiplex PCR; the TCRdb copy retains only in-frame clones and omits some. The table has 250,000 or so clones, around 91% seen once; the top ten hold 0.37%. The chain joins TRBV7-9 to TRBJ1-2, with a tentative D call TRBD1 (6 bases). The TCR sequence derives from a woman aged 18-29 years in good health and CMV-seronegative. Source material: PBMCs. CDR3 region: CASSLSTGFLWGTF. DNA of the CDR3: TGTGCCAGCAGCTTATCCACAGGGTTCTTGTGGGGCACCTTC. Complete variable domain (other parts from reference TRBV7-9 and TRBJ1-2): DTGVSQNPRHKITKRGQNVTFRCDPISEHNRLYWYRQTLGQGPEFLTYFQNEAQLEKSRLLSDRFSAERPKGSFSTLEIQRTEQGDSAMYLCASSLSTGFLWGTFGSGTRLTVV.